This TCR beta chain appears in the sequencing data of a study of blood T cell repertoires in COVID-19. Study in general: PBMCs, B-cell-depleted T cells, or T cells provided the cDNA or gDNA that made up the material.

Repertoires were generated with immunoSEQ multiplex PCR, while TCRdb's copy carries only in-frame clones and drops some. Among over 130,000 clones listed, 75% to 80% were seen once. Adults between about 18 and 89 years of age took part from 20 to 25 US areas. Cohort allocation depended upon clinical history that participants reported. Germline V gives CDR1 LGHDT, CDR2 YNNKEL (reference sequence). Trimming removed 0 bases at V and 9 bases at J, with 12 bases between. The CDR3 runs to 13 residues. The origin of this receptor is a woman aged 45 to 65 who had recovered from COVID-19. The V and J genes are TRBV3-1 (or the pseudogene TRBV3-2) and TRBJ2-7; maybe TRBD2 (5 bases). What was sequenced was PBMCs or T cells enriched from blood (not recorded which). The CDR3 loop reads CASSQDRRWGQYF. The CDR3 bases are TGTGCCAGCAGCCAAGATAGGAGGTGGGGGCAGTACTTC.